One sample yielded the 27 T cell receptor beta chains listed below, sequenced in a study of T cells in Graves' hyperthyroidism and ophthalmopathy. RNA transcripts served as the template for amplifying TCR beta CDR3 regions. The HTBI primer set served for first-round RT-PCR of the TCR CDR3. TCRdb re-analysed the multiplex PCR reads in MiXCR, keeping a single row per CDR3 protein. This repertoire shows about 210,000 distinct CDR3 sequences, 17% found once; its top ten account for approximately 46%. Sequenced input: blood. The source of these receptors is a man aged 50-59 years with Graves' hyperthyroidism.

Only a few counts were recorded for this clonotype. This rearrangement joins TRBV7-2 to TRBJ1-4; TRBD1 might be the D (5 bases). The CDR3 loop spans 14 amino acids. V lost 3 bases and J 3 bases, leaving 8 bases between the germline ends. From germline, CDR1 is SGHTA and CDR2 FQGNSA. The CDR3 DNA sequence: TGTGCCAGCAGCTTCCCGGGGCCTAATGAAAAACTGTTTTTT. Amino acid sequence: CASSFPGPNEKLFF.

This clonotype has a count of ten or more. This chain links TRBV28 with TRBJ2-5; 10 bases match TRBD1. V dropped 5 bases and J dropped 7; count of bases not matched to a gene: 10. The length of the CDR3 is 15 residues. Looked up from germline, CDR1 is MDHEN and CDR2 is SYDVKM. This CDR3 reads CASSASTGGAGTQYF. The DNA of the CDR3 is TGTGCCAGCAGTGCGTCGACAGGGGGCGCGGGGACCCAGTACTTC.

This clonotype was observed at least ten times. The chain joins TRBV18 to TRBJ2-7; 9 bases are shared with TRBD1. This CDR3 spans 15 amino acids. V lost 3 bases, J lost 4 bases, and 7 bases stayed unmatched. CDR1 and CDR2 from the germline V gene are KGHSH and LQKENI. The CDR3 loop reads CASSPGTGRTYEQYF. The CDR3 DNA reads TGTGCCAGCTCACCGGGGACAGGGAGAACATACGAGCAGTACTTC. Together with reference TRBV18 and TRBJ2-7, the CDR3 gives the full variable domain: NAGVMQNPRHLVRRRGQEARLRCSPMKGHSHVYWYRQLPEEGLKFMVYLQKENIIDESGMPKERFSAEFPKEGPSILRIQQVVRGDSAAYFCASSPGTGRTYEQYFGPGTRLTVT.

This clonotype occurred many times. The gene calls are TRBV3-1 and TRBJ1-6, with a weak D call TRBD1 (5 bases). The CDR3 consists of 13 residues. Germline assignment: CDR1 LGHDT and CDR2 YNNKEL (reference sequence). V lost 1 base and J 8 bases, leaving 6 bases between the germline ends. The CDR3: CASSQGGDSPLHF. The DNA for the CDR3 is TGTGCCAGCAGCCAAGGGGGGGATTCACCCCTCCACTTT. Looking up the rest from reference TRBV3-1 and TRBJ1-6 gives the full variable domain: DTAVSQTPKYLVTQMGNDKSIKCEQNLGHDTMYWYKQDSKKFLKIMFSYNNKELIINETVPNRFSPKSPDKAHLNLHINSLELGDSAVYFCASSQGGDSPLHFGNGTRLTVT.

CDR3 nucleotide sequence: TGCAGTGCTACACCTTTTCCAGGGGGCGCGGGTCAGCCCCAGCATTTT. Translating gives CSATPFPGGAGQPQHF. The chain has TRBV20-1 and TRBJ1-5, with 8 positions matching TRBD1. The CDR3 totals 16 residues. Unmatched junction bases numbered 14, after V lost 4 bases and J lost 6 bases. The germline V gene has CDR1 DFQATT and CDR2 SNEGSKA (reference sequence).

The CDR3 loop is CASALGFLSGANVLTF. The CDR3 coding sequence is TGTGCCAGTGCCTTAGGATTCCTCTCTGGGGCCAACGTCCTGACTTTC. The chain couples TRBV27 to TRBJ2-6, with D unclear. V lost 9 bases and J lost 0, with 15 bases in between. Germline CDR1 reads MNHEY; CDR2 reads SMNVEV (reference sequence). CDR3 length: 16 residues.

The chain employs TRBV28 and TRBJ2-7; TRBD1 matches 7 bases. The V and J ends lost 6 bases and 2 bases, in that order; junction bases with no gene match: 10. CDR1 MDHEN and CDR2 SYDVKM come from the germline V gene. The CDR3 is 15 amino acids. The CDR3 sequence is CASSAGTEPTYEQYF. DNA for the CDR3: TGTGCCAGCAGCGCAGGGACAGAACCTACCTACGAGCAGTACTTC.

This clonotype was recorded at least ten times. The CDR3 nucleotides read TGTGCCAGCAGCTTAGCAGGGCTGAACACTGAAGCTTTCTTT. Its protein is CASSLAGLNTEAFF. V is TRBV11-2 and J is TRBJ1-1, with D maybe TRBD1 (5 bases). CDR3 length: 14 amino acids. Trimming shortened V by 1 base and J by 0 bases, and 6 bases separated the two germline ends. CDR1 SGHAT and CDR2 FQNNGV come from the germline V gene. Full variable domain (remainder filled in from reference TRBV11-2 and TRBJ1-1): EAGVAQSPRYKIIEKRQSVAFWCNPISGHATLYWYQQILGQGPKLLIQFQNNGVVDDSQLPKDRFSAERLKGVDSTLKIQPAKLEDSAVYLCASSLAGLNTEAFFGQGTRLTVV.

This clonotype was counted many times. This chain connects TRBV18 to TRBJ2-5; D is perhaps TRBD2 (7 bases). The CDR3 length is 17 residues. The germline V gene has CDR1 KGHSH and CDR2 LQKENI. Trimming stripped 0 bases from V and 2 bases from J, with 16 bases between. This CDR3 is CASSPPRGGAFQETQYF. In nucleotides, the CDR3 is TGTGCCAGCTCACCACCGCGTGGGGGGGCTTTTCAAGAGACCCAGTACTTC.

Only a few counts were recorded for this clonotype. The chain combines TRBV6-1 with TRBJ2-6; 11 bases are shared with TRBD1. The J segment lost 3 bases and the V segment lost 6 bases, leaving 13 bases of the junction unmatched. The CDR3 totals 19 residues. Germline V lookup: CDR1 MNHNS, CDR2 SASEGT. CDR3 in DNA: TGTGCCAGCAGCCGCAAAGCCGGACAGGGGGCTGGTGGGGCCAACGTCCTGACTTTC. It is translated as CASSRKAGQGAGGANVLTF.

With respect to this clonotype: A much larger clone is a single base away; this may be a read error. The CDR3 DNA is TGTGCCAGCAGTTCCCCCCCGACAGGGGGTGCCAATCAGCCCCAGCATTTT. Its protein is CASSSPPTGGANQPQHF. This rearrangement joins TRBV28 to TRBJ1-5, with 9 bases matching TRBD1. Trimming removed 4 bases from V and 3 bases from J; junction bases left unmatched: 10. Germline CDR1 reads MDHEN; CDR2 reads SYDVKM. The CDR3 runs to 17 residues.

In the case of this clonotype: A much larger clone lies one base from this, so it may be a read error. The rearrangement uses TRBV12-3 or TRBV12-4 and TRBJ2-1; TRBD1 agrees at 8 bases. The CDR3 runs 16 residues. The CDR3 here is CAGSLITYRGMNEQFF. The CDR3 DNA reads TGTGCCGGCAGTTTAATAACGTACAGGGGGATGAATGAGCAGTTCTTC.

A few counts support this clonotype. This chain joins TRBV14 and TRBJ2-1, with 8 bases lining up with TRBD2. With V trimmed by 0 bases and J by 2 bases, 3 bases remained unmatched. The CDR3 loop spans 16 amino acids. Per germline, CDR1 SGHDN and CDR2 FVKESK. CDR3: CASSQEAGVTYNEQFF. DNA of the CDR3: TGTGCCAGCAGCCAAGAAGCGGGAGTCACCTACAATGAGCAGTTCTTC.

The chain is built from TRBV7-9 and TRBJ1-6; D is unresolved. Per germline, CDR1 SEHNR and CDR2 FQNEAQ (reference sequence). The CDR3 is 15 amino acids. Between the trimmed V and J ends, which lost 2 bases and 8 bases, there was a span of 13 bases. The CDR3 protein is CASSLSAGEDSPLHF. CDR3 nucleotide sequence: TGTGCCAGCAGCTTATCTGCCGGAGAGGATTCACCCCTCCACTTT.

At least ten counts were recorded for this clonotype. The chain combines TRBV7-9 with TRBJ2-1, with 7 bases identical to TRBD2. This CDR3 is built from 16 residues. The germline gives CDR1 SEHNR, CDR2 FQNEAQ (reference sequence). The J segment lost 5 bases and the V segment lost 3 bases, leaving 10 bases of the junction unmatched. Written as DNA, the CDR3 is TGTGCCAGCAGCTTTCGGTCGTCTAGCGGCCACAATGAGCAGTTCTTC. Its protein is CASSFRSSSGHNEQFF.

The rearrangement uses TRBV19 and TRBJ1-1; weak D call: TRBD1 (5 bases). This CDR3 region has 16 residues. Germline loops: CDR1 LNHDA, CDR2 SQIVND (reference sequence). Trimming stripped 6 bases from V and 2 bases from J, with 19 bases between. The CDR3 DNA sequence: TGTGCCAGTAGCTTACCCCTGGGACGGTTAAACACTGAAGCTTTCTTT. Protein: CASSLPLGRLNTEAFF.

The CDR3 spells CASSETSGGVGYEQYF. As DNA, the CDR3 is TGTGCCAGCAGTGAAACTAGCGGGGGGGTGGGATACGAGCAGTACTTC. The J gene is TRBJ2-7, the V gene TRBV12-3 or TRBV12-4; the match to TRBD2 covers 13 bases. The trim removed 5 bases at V and 4 bases at J, leaving 8 bases unmatched. The CDR3 covers 16 residues.

At least ten counts were recorded for this clonotype. The chain uses TRBV29-1 and TRBJ2-7; D could derive from TRBD1 or TRBD2 (5 bases each). The germline gives CDR1 SQVTM, CDR2 ANQGSEA. Trimming pared 6 bases from V and 3 bases from J, leaving 12 bases between. This CDR3 is built from 12 residues. The CDR3 loop is CSVARDHYEQYF. CDR3 nucleotides: TGCAGCGTCGCCCGGGACCACTACGAGCAGTACTTC.

Only a few counts were recorded for this clonotype. This chain joins TRBV6-1 and TRBJ1-5; tentative D call: TRBD1 (6 bases). The germline V and J ends were trimmed by 7 bases and 6 bases, with 22 bases remaining between them. The CDR3 runs 16 residues. Germline V lookup: CDR1 MNHNS, CDR2 SASEGT. This CDR3 reads CASKGGGTGAAQPQHF. The CDR3 DNA sequence: TGTGCCAGCAAGGGGGGGGGTACAGGCGCAGCTCAGCCCCAGCATTTT.

As for this clonotype: A read error may be the cause here, since a much bigger clone is one base away. This sequence joins TRBV6-1 and TRBJ2-7; possibly TRBD2 for D (6 bases). The CDR3 has 15 residues. Germline V gene data show CDR1 as MNHNS and CDR2 as SASEGT. Trimming cost V 8 bases and J 2 bases, with 19 bases left between them. The CDR3 sequence is CASGYNRDSTYEQYF. The CDR3 region has the DNA TGTGCCAGCGGATATAACCGGGACTCAACCTACGAGCAGTACTTC.

At least ten counts were recorded for this clonotype. V usage is TRBV3-1 and J usage is TRBJ2-3, with TRBD2 identical over 10 bases. Unmatched junction bases numbered 5, after V lost 2 bases and J lost 3 bases. Germline CDR1 reads LGHDT; CDR2 reads YNNKEL (reference sequence). The CDR3 contains 16 residues. The CDR3 region has the DNA TGTGCCAGCAGCCAAAGCGGGAGGGGGGTAACAGATACGCAGTATTTT. It encodes CASSQSGRGVTDTQYF.

This clonotype was observed many times. V gene TRBV20-1 combines with J gene TRBJ2-1, with D uncertain. CDR1 DFQATT and CDR2 SNEGSKA come from the germline V gene (reference sequence). CDR3 length: 13 amino acids. With 0 bases removed from V and 8 bases from J, the gap between germline ends came to 11 bases. The CDR3 coding sequence is TGCAGTGCTAGAGATATTTTAGAGGATGAGCAGTTCTTC. Protein sequence: CSARDILEDEQFF.

This clonotype has a handful of counts. A much more abundant neighbour one base away suggests this may be a read error. In DNA form, the CDR3 reads TGTGCCAGCAGCTTATTCGGGGAGACCCAGTACTTC. This gives the protein CASSLFGETQYF. V gene TRBV11-1 combines with J gene TRBJ2-5; D gene ambiguous. Trimming left V 2 bases short and J 5 bases short, with 6 bases between. This CDR3 has 12 amino acids. Germline V gene data show CDR1 as SGHAT and CDR2 as FQDESV (reference sequence).

In its sample, this clonotype was seen many times. The chain links TRBV20-1 to TRBJ2-1, with 10 positions matching TRBD2. With 4 bases clipped from V and 9 bases from J, the junction kept 9 bases outside the gene matches. CDR1 and CDR2 (germline): DFQATT, SNEGSKA (reference sequence). The CDR3 sequence is 14 residues long. Written as DNA, the CDR3 is TGCAGTGCTACTAGCGGGAGAGGTTGGGGTGAGCAGTTCTTC. This gives the protein CSATSGRGWGEQFF.

This clonotype was observed many times. J is TRBJ2-7 and V is TRBV28, with D unclear. V was shortened by 2 bases and J by 5 bases, with 10 bases between the two germline ends. The CDR3 spans 13 residues. CDR1 and CDR2 (germline): MDHEN, SYDVKM. CDR3 bases: TGTGCCAGCAGTTTAAGGGTTCTGGACGAGCAGTACTTC. Protein: CASSLRVLDEQYF.

The gene calls are TRBV5-1 and TRBJ2-5; 7 nucleotides line up with TRBD1. The CDR3 is 13 amino acids. CDR1 is SGHRS, CDR2 YFSETQ, per germline. The V segment lost 7 bases and the J segment 1 base; nucleotides outside the gene matches: 4. CDR3 region: CASGRDSQETQYF. In DNA, the CDR3 is TGCGCCAGCGGCAGGGACAGCCAAGAGACCCAGTACTTC. Using reference TRBV5-1 and TRBJ2-5 for the parts outside the CDR3, the full variable domain is KAGVTQTPRYLIKTRGQQVTLSCSPISGHRSVSWYQQTPGQGLQFLFEYFSETQRNKGNFPGRFSGRQFSNSRSEMNVSTLELGDSALYLCASGRDSQETQYFGPGTRLLVL.

The V and J genes are TRBV6-1 and TRBJ2-5, with 11 bases aligning to TRBD1. V lost 6 bases, J lost 5 bases, and 5 bases stayed unmatched. The CDR3 loop spans 14 amino acids. From germline, CDR1 is MNHNS and CDR2 SASEGT. CDR3 in amino acids: CASRDRGRSETQYF. The CDR3 DNA follows: TGTGCCAGCAGGGACAGGGGGCGAAGTGAGACCCAGTACTTC.